The 12 T cell receptor beta chains listed next were all sequenced from one sample in a study of OX40 agonist ivuxolimab in advanced cancers. Clones were read by immunoSEQ multiplex PCR, and TCRdb kept only the in-frame ones, dropping some. The table has tens of thousands of clones, around four fifths seen once. Sequenced here: CD4+ or CD8+ T cells sorted from blood, sampled in a trial of the OX40 agonist ivuxolimab. The receptors derive from an adult with an advanced solid tumor such as melanoma, head and neck, liver or kidney cancer.

This chain joins TRBV5-6 and TRBJ2-5; D is unclear. The germline V gene encodes CDR1 SGHDT and CDR2 YYEEEE. Trimming shortened V by 1 base and J by 5 bases, and 9 bases separated the two germline ends. The length of the CDR3 is 13 residues. As DNA, the CDR3 is TGTGCCAGCAGCTTGCGTCGGTGGGAGACCCAGTACTTC. Its translation is CASSLRRWETQYF.

The chain links TRBV15 to TRBJ1-3; tentatively, D is TRBD1 (5 bases). This CDR3 contains 16 residues. Trimming shortened V by 0 bases and J by 2 bases, and 11 bases separated the two germline ends. Looked up from germline, CDR1 is LNHNV and CDR2 is YYDKDF (reference sequence). The CDR3: CATSRDLWGTGNTIYF. The CDR3 nucleotides read TGTGCCACCAGCAGAGATCTTTGGGGGACTGGAAACACCATATATTTT. The complete variable domain, with remaining parts taken from reference TRBV15 and TRBJ1-3, reads DAMVIQNPRYQVTQFGKPVTLSCSQTLNHNVMYWYQQKSSQAPKLLFHYYDKDFNNEADTPDNFQSRRPNTSFCFLDIRSPGLGDTAMYLCATSRDLWGTGNTIYFGEGSWLTVV.

This chain connects TRBV6-1 to TRBJ1-5; D is uncertain. The V gene lost 2 bases and the J gene lost 5 bases, with 7 bases spanning the gap. This CDR3 has 13 residues. The germline CDR1 and CDR2 sequences are MNHNS and SASEGT. CDR3 in amino acids: CASSEFIDQPQHF. CDR3 coding DNA: TGTGCCAGCAGTGAATTTATCGATCAGCCCCAGCATTTT.

This chain uses TRBV6-1 with TRBJ2-3; D is ambiguous. V was pared by 7 bases and J by 2 bases, with 13 bases between. The CDR3 extends over 14 amino acids. CDR1 and CDR2 from the germline V gene are MNHNS and SASEGT. In DNA form, the CDR3 reads TGTGCCAGCACCCCGGTTGCCACCACAGATACGCAGTATTTT. Its protein product is CASTPVATTDTQYF.

This clone was seen just once. The rearrangement uses TRBV2 and TRBJ2-1; D might be TRBD2 (5 bases). V shed 3 bases and J shed 6 bases, with 12 bases lying between them. The CDR3 is 14 amino acids. Germline CDR1 is SNHLY and CDR2 is FYNNEI. CDR3 loop: CASSDGIALNEQFF. CDR3 nucleotides: TGTGCCAGCAGTGATGGAATAGCGCTCAATGAGCAGTTCTTC.

The chain uses TRBV7-2 and TRBJ2-1, with a tentative D call TRBD2 (5 bases). The germline CDR1 and CDR2 sequences are SGHTA and FQGNSA. V shed 5 bases and J shed 13 bases, with 15 bases lying between them. The CDR3 covers 12 residues. The CDR3: CASSTYSGHQFF. The CDR3 DNA sequence: TGTGCCAGCAGCACCTACAGCGGTCATCAGTTCTTC.

The chain has TRBV9 and TRBJ2-7; perhaps D is TRBD1 or TRBD2 (5 bases each). Germline CDR1 SGDLS, CDR2 YYNGEE. The CDR3 contains 15 residues. Trimming left V 2 bases short and J 5 bases short, with 17 bases between. The CDR3 DNA is TGTGCCAGCAGCGTCGCTCCGGGACCGGGTGACGAGCAGTACTTC. Amino acids: CASSVAPGPGDEQYF.

Of note for this clone: Other DNA sequences in this specimen translate into the identical CDR3. CDR3 in DNA: TGCAGCGTTGAAGGAGGCAGGGGGCGATCAGAGACCCAGTACTTC. Translated: CSVEGGRGRSETQYF. The chain joins TRBV29-1 to TRBJ2-5; 8 bases map to TRBD1. Germline values: CDR1 SQVTM, CDR2 ANQGSEA. CDR3 length: 15 residues. The V gene end was trimmed by 1 base and the J gene end by 4 bases; junction bases not matched to a gene: 8.

This chain connects TRBV29-1 to TRBJ2-7, with D possibly being TRBD1 (5 bases). CDR3 size: 12 residues. The germline V gene has CDR1 SQVTM and CDR2 ANQGSEA. V gave up 4 bases and J gave up 3 bases, with 10 bases separating them. The CDR3 DNA sequence: TGCAGCGTTGTTGAGACAGTCTACGAGCAGTACTTC. It translates to CSVVETVYEQYF.

The chain employs TRBV2 and TRBJ2-3; D remains unclear. V was pared by 8 bases and J by 4 bases, with 10 bases between. Germline loops: CDR1 SNHLY, CDR2 FYNNEI. CDR3 size: 12 residues. The CDR3 DNA follows: TGTGCCAGCGCCTTTGGGGCAGATACGCAGTATTTT. It specifies CASAFGADTQYF.

This clone occurred once. The chain is built from TRBV10-3 and TRBJ2-1, with TRBD2 identical over 11 bases. The ends lost 5 bases at V and 7 bases at J; junction bases unmatched: 4. The CDR3 covers 14 residues. Per the germline V gene, CDR1 is ENHRY and CDR2 is SYGVKD. In nucleotides, the CDR3 is TGTGCCATCAGTTCTCGGACTAGCGGGAATGAGCAGTTCTTC. Protein: CAISSRTSGNEQFF.

CDR3 nucleotide sequence: TGTGCCAGCAGTGAAGAGTCAAACACCATATATTTT. Residues: CASSEESNTIYF. The V call is TRBV2, the J call TRBJ1-3, with D uncertain. V lost 1 base to trimming and J lost 6 bases, with 4 bases between them. From germline, CDR1 is SNHLY and CDR2 FYNNEI. This CDR3 has 12 residues.